The next 25 T cell receptor beta chains were all read from a single sample in a study of identical twins. TCRdb reprocessed the 5' RACE reads with MiXCR, giving one entry per CDR3 protein. The data contain 450,000 or so distinct CDR3 sequences, 24% of them singletons. These records were also assigned to another study, of T cells expressing NK-cell markers.

The specimen was CD4+ T cells sorted from blood. All receptors derive from a woman between 18 and 29 years old in good health.

Only a few counts were recorded for this clonotype. The chain combines TRBV5-1 with TRBJ1-1; D is undetermined. Germline V lookup: CDR1 SGHRS, CDR2 YFSETQ. The CDR3 is made up of 15 amino acids. Deletions cut 4 bases from V and 5 bases from J, with 18 bases between. This chain's CDR3 is CASSVEWGSGTEAFF. Written as DNA, the CDR3 is TGCGCCAGCAGCGTTGAGTGGGGTTCGGGGACTGAAGCTTTCTTT.

This clonotype was found a few times. V is TRBV6-1 and J is TRBJ2-1; the D gene is possibly TRBD2 (6 bases). This CDR3 spans 15 amino acids. Germline loops: CDR1 MNHNS, CDR2 SASEGT. Trimming left V 7 bases short and J 7 bases short, with 20 bases between. The CDR3 bases are TGTGCCAGCACCAACAGGCGGGGAATAGGGAATGAGCAGTTCTTC. This codes for CASTNRRGIGNEQFF.

The chain carries TRBV5-1 and TRBJ2-7, with D tentatively TRBD1 (6 bases). Germline assignment: CDR1 SGHRS and CDR2 YFSETQ. The germline V and J ends were trimmed by 0 bases and 5 bases, with 15 bases remaining between them. The CDR3 sequence is 15 residues long. DNA for the CDR3: TGCGCCAGCAGCTTGGCCCTCAGTACAGGGAACGAGCAGTACTTC. Translated: CASSLALSTGNEQYF. Full variable domain (missing parts from reference TRBV5-1 and TRBJ2-7): KAGVTQTPRYLIKTRGQQVTLSCSPISGHRSVSWYQQTPGQGLQFLFEYFSETQRNKGNFPGRFSGRQFSNSRSEMNVSTLELGDSALYLCASSLALSTGNEQYFGPGTRLTVT.

The rearrangement joins TRBV3-1 to TRBJ2-1; a weak D match, TRBD2 (6 bases). V lost 2 bases and J lost 13, with 9 bases in between. Per the germline V gene, CDR1 is LGHDT and CDR2 is YNNKEL (reference sequence). The CDR3 spans 11 residues. The CDR3 sequence is CASSQKGLQFF. The DNA for the CDR3 is TGTGCCAGCAGCCAAAAGGGACTCCAGTTCTTC.

J is TRBJ2-4 and V is TRBV15; no clear D gene. This CDR3 is 16 amino acids long. Germline CDR1 and CDR2: LNHNV and YYDKDF (reference sequence). Trimming removed 1 base from V and 3 bases from J, with 13 bases in between. CDR3 amino acids: CATSRVPFSDKNIQYF. As DNA, the CDR3 is TGTGCCACCAGCAGAGTTCCATTCTCAGACAAAAACATTCAGTACTTC.

CDR3 sequence (DNA): TGTGCCAGCAGCTTAGATCGGGGTTTGTCCTACGAGCAGTACTTC. Its translation: CASSLDRGLSYEQYF. The chain couples TRBV11-2 to TRBJ2-7, with D tentatively TRBD2 (5 bases). This CDR3 has 15 residues. Trimming took off 0 bases at V and 1 base at J, with 10 bases between the two ends. The V gene's germline CDR1 is SGHAT and CDR2 FQNNGV.

The J gene is TRBJ2-4, the V gene TRBV20-1, with 7 bases identical to TRBD1. V was pared by 6 bases and J by 5 bases, with 7 bases of the junction left unmatched. CDR3 length: 13 residues. Germline CDR1 reads DFQATT; CDR2 reads SNEGSKA (reference sequence). In nucleotides, the CDR3 is TGCAGTGCGAGTAGACAGGGACAAAACATTCAGTACTTC. This codes for CSASRQGQNIQYF.

The V call is TRBV18, the J call TRBJ2-5; 8 positions match TRBD2. CDR3 length: 15 residues. V shed 3 bases, J shed 3 bases, and the junction held 6 bases outside the gene matches. Looked up from germline, CDR1 is KGHSH and CDR2 is LQKENI. CDR3: CASSPSFGGEETQYF. CDR3 nucleotide sequence: TGTGCCAGCTCACCGAGCTTCGGGGGGGAAGAGACCCAGTACTTC.

This clonotype was recorded a few times. The J gene is TRBJ2-3, the V gene TRBV12-3 or TRBV12-4, with unresolved D. The CDR3 is 10 amino acids. Trimming removed 10 bases at V and 7 bases at J, with 9 bases between. CDR3 nucleotide sequence: TGTGCCACGGGTCCCAATACGCAGTATTTT. This sequence encodes CATGPNTQYF.

The J gene is TRBJ2-5, the V gene TRBV12-3 or TRBV12-4; 7 nucleotides agree with TRBD2. V lost 7 bases and J lost 6; bases outside the gene matches: 11. The CDR3 sequence is 14 residues long. CDR3 sequence (DNA): TGTGCCAGCAACCCAACGGCGGGGGTAAAGACCCAGTACTTC. Amino acids: CASNPTAGVKTQYF.

The rearrangement joins TRBV5-1 to TRBJ2-7, with 10 bases aligning to TRBD2. V lost 0 bases to trimming and J lost 5 bases; unmatched junction nucleotides: 11. The CDR3 runs to 17 residues. Germline assignment: CDR1 SGHRS and CDR2 YFSETQ. DNA of the CDR3: TGCGCCAGCAGCTTGGTGAGCGTGGGACTAGCGAGGAACGAGCAGTACTTC. This translates into CASSLVSVGLARNEQYF.

The chain joins TRBV4-3 to TRBJ1-1; unclear D gene. The ends were cut back, 1 base at V and 4 bases at J, with 13 bases in the middle. The germline CDR1 and CDR2 sequences are LGHNA and YSLEER. CDR3 length: 15 amino acids. Written as DNA, the CDR3 is TGCGCCAGCAGCCAAGTGGCAGACGGAGGCACTGAAGCTTTCTTT. Amino acid sequence: CASSQVADGGTEAFF.

This clonotype was recorded a few times. The V and J genes are TRBV12-3 or TRBV12-4 and TRBJ1-1, with D perhaps TRBD1 (5 bases). The CDR3 length is 14 residues. Trimming stripped 2 bases from V and 5 bases from J, with 12 bases between. CDR3 region: CASSLWQGSTEAFF. CDR3 bases: TGTGCCAGCAGTTTATGGCAGGGTAGTACTGAAGCTTTCTTT.

This clonotype has just a few counts. V and J are TRBV6-5 and TRBJ2-6; tentatively, D is TRBD1 or TRBD2 (5 bases each). Between the trimmed V and J ends, which lost 2 bases and 0 bases, there was a span of 11 bases. Germline CDR1 MNHEY, CDR2 SVGAGI. The CDR3 extends over 17 amino acids. CDR3 loop: CASSYGTGHSGANVLTF. DNA of the CDR3: TGTGCCAGCAGTTACGGGACGGGGCACTCTGGGGCCAACGTCCTGACTTTC.

The genes are TRBV15 and TRBJ2-1, with D possibly matching TRBD2 (6 bases). The V end lost 1 base, the J end lost 1 base, and 14 bases lay between the germline ends. The CDR3 totals 17 residues. Germline CDR1 LNHNV, CDR2 YYDKDF (reference sequence). Here the CDR3 reads CATSRVLGGVSYNEQFF. CDR3 coding DNA: TGTGCCACCAGCAGAGTTCTCGGGGGAGTATCCTACAATGAGCAGTTCTTC.

This clonotype was detected only a few times. The chain employs TRBV5-4 and TRBJ2-1; D ambiguous. V lost 1 base and J lost 2, with 10 bases in between. This CDR3 spans 15 amino acids. Germline CDR1 is SGHNT and CDR2 is YYREEE (reference sequence). The CDR3, as DNA: TGTGCCAGCAGCTTGAGACTGGGCCCCTACAATGAGCAGTTCTTC. This codes for CASSLRLGPYNEQFF.

The rearrangement links TRBV29-1 to TRBJ2-3, with 9 bases matching TRBD2. Germline CDR1 is SQVTM and CDR2 is ANQGSEA. This CDR3 contains 16 residues. J gave up 1 base and V 4 bases, and 9 bases lay outside the gene matches. The CDR3 region is CSVVGQGGRGTDTQYF. The CDR3 DNA is TGCAGCGTTGTCGGCCAGGGCGGGAGGGGCACAGATACGCAGTATTTT.

This clonotype was counted a few times. The chain joins TRBV5-4 to TRBJ2-7; the D gene is possibly TRBD2 (6 bases). Germline-derived CDR1 and CDR2 are SGHNT and YYREEE (reference sequence). CDR3 size: 15 residues. V was trimmed by 0 bases and J by 1 base, leaving 11 bases between them. The CDR3 DNA reads TGTGCCAGCAGCTTGGGCGGGAACCCGTCCTACGAGCAGTACTTC. This sequence encodes CASSLGGNPSYEQYF.

This sequence joins TRBV7-4 and TRBJ2-7; possibly TRBD1 for D (5 bases). V lost 1 base and J 5 bases, leaving 15 bases between the germline ends. CDR3 length: 15 residues. Germline CDR1 SGHVT, CDR2 SQSDAQ. CDR3 sequence reads: CASSLGHRRVHEQYF. CDR3 in DNA: TGTGCCAGCAGCTTAGGGCACAGGCGCGTCCACGAGCAGTACTTC.

The sample holds a few counts of this clonotype. This chain connects TRBV7-2 to TRBJ2-1; 11 positions match TRBD2. Germline CDR1 reads SGHTA; CDR2 reads FQGNSA. The CDR3 contains 18 residues. J gave up 2 bases and V 0 bases, and 6 bases lay outside the gene matches. The CDR3 loop is CASSLATSGSWAYNEQFF. Written as DNA, the CDR3 is TGTGCCAGCAGCTTAGCTACTAGCGGGAGTTGGGCCTACAATGAGCAGTTCTTC. The full variable domain, its missing parts supplied by reference TRBV7-2 and TRBJ2-1, is GAGVSQSPSNKVTEKGKDVELRCDPISGHTALYWYRQSLGQGLEFLIYFQGNSAPDKSGLPSDRFSAERTGGSVSTLTIQRTQQEDSAVYLCASSLATSGSWAYNEQFFGPGTRLTVL.

This chain links TRBV28 with TRBJ2-5, with TRBD2 matching 9 bases. J gave up 5 bases and V 0 bases, and 7 bases lay outside the gene matches. This CDR3 region has 16 residues. Germline assignment: CDR1 MDHEN and CDR2 SYDVKM. CDR3: CASSLWDAGGGETQYF. The CDR3 DNA is TGTGCCAGCAGTTTATGGGACGCGGGAGGGGGGGAGACCCAGTACTTC.

The gene calls are TRBV4-3 and TRBJ1-1; TRBD1 might be the D (6 bases). This CDR3 region has 15 residues. Trimming cost V 0 bases and J 2 bases, with 10 bases left between them. From germline, CDR1 is LGHNA and CDR2 YSLEER. CDR3 sequence (DNA): TGCGCCAGCAGCCAAGAGGGGACACCTAACACTGAAGCTTTCTTT. It is translated as CASSQEGTPNTEAFF.

The table lists this clonotype with a few counts. The rearrangement joins TRBV12-3 or TRBV12-4 to TRBJ2-5; D is undetermined. V lost 4 bases, J lost 4 bases, and 4 bases lay in between. The CDR3 has 11 residues. The CDR3 DNA follows: TGTGCCAGCAGTTCTGTAGAGACCCAGTACTTC. This codes for CASSSVETQYF.

The chain carries TRBV3-1 and TRBJ2-2, with D hard to call. The V end lost 2 bases, the J end lost 2 bases, and 9 bases lay between the germline ends. Per the germline V gene, CDR1 is LGHDT and CDR2 is YNNKEL (reference sequence). CDR3 size: 15 residues. The CDR3 loop is CASSQLRANTGELFF. CDR3 DNA: TGTGCCAGCAGCCAACTCCGGGCAAACACCGGGGAGCTGTTTTTT.

The gene calls are TRBV20-1 and TRBJ2-1, with 10 nucleotides matching TRBD1. Unmatched junction bases numbered 10, after V lost 3 bases and J lost 8 bases. Germline V gives CDR1 DFQATT, CDR2 SNEGSKA (reference sequence). The CDR3 consists of 15 residues. CDR3 sequence (DNA): TGCAGTGCTAGCCCACGGGACAGGGGATTAGATGAGCAGTTCTTC. It yields the protein CSASPRDRGLDEQFF.